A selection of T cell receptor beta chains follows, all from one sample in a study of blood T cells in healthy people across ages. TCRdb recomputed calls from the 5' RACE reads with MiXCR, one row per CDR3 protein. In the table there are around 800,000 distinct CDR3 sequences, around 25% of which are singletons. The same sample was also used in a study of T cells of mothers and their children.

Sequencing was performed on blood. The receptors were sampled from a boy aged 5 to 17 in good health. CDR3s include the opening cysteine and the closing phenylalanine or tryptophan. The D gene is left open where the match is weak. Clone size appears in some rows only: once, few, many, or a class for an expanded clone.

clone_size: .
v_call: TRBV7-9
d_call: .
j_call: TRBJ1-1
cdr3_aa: CASSPRPEAFF
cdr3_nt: TGTGCCAGCAGCCCTCGCCCTGAAGCTTTCTTT

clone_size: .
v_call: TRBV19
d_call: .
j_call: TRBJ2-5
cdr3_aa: CASRGTQYQETQYF
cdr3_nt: TGTGCCAGTAGGGGCACCCAGTACCAAGAGACCCAGTACTTC

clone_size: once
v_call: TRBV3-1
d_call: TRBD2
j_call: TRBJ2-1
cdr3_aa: CASSQPAGGPYNEQFF
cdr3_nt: TGTGCCAGCAGCCAACCAGCGGGGGGCCCTTACAATGAGCAGTTCTTC

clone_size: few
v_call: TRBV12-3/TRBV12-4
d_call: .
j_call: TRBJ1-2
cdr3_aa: CASSLSAGQLYGYTF
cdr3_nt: TGTGCCAGCAGTTTATCCGCAGGGCAATTGTATGGCTACACCTTC

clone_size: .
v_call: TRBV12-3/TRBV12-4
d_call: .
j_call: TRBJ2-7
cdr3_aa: CASSLGKGTAYEQYF
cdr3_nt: TGTGCCAGCAGTTTAGGTAAGGGCACCGCCTACGAGCAGTACTTC

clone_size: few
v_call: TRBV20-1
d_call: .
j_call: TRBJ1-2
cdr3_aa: CSARSSEGYGYTF
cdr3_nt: TGCAGTGCTAGGTCCTCGGAGGGCTATGGCTACACCTTC

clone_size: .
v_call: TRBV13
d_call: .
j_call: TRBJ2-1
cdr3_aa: CASSLRSRTPGRNEQFF
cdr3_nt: TGTGCCAGCAGCTTAAGGTCTAGGACCCCCGGGCGGAATGAGCAGTTCTTC

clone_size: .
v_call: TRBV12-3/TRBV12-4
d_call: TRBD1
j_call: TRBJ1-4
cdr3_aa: CASSLRQGAGGDEKLFF
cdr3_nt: TGTGCCAGCAGTCTTAGACAGGGGGCGGGGGGAGATGAAAAACTGTTTTTT

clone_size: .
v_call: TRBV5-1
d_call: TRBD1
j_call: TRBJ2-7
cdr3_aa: CASSDAGTGVYEQYF
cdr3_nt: TGCGCCAGCAGCGATGCCGGGACAGGTGTCTACGAGCAGTACTTC

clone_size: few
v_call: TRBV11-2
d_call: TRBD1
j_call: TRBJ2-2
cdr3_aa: CASSLRTGAGELFF
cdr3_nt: TGTGCCAGCAGCTTAAGGACAGGGGCCGGGGAGCTGTTTTTT

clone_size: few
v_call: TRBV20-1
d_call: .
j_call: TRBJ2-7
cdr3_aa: CSTRQGLWGGEQYF
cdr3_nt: TGCAGTACTCGACAGGGTCTTTGGGGAGGGGAGCAGTACTTC

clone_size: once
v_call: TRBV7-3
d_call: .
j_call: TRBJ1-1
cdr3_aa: CASSRRREGVENTEAFF
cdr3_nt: TGTGCCAGCAGCCGAAGAAGGGAGGGGGTAGAAAACACTGAAGCCTTCTTT

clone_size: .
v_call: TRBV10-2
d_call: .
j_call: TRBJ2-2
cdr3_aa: CASSPSVGSGELFF
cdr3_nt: TGCGCCAGCAGTCCTAGCGTAGGCTCCGGGGAGCTGTTTTTT

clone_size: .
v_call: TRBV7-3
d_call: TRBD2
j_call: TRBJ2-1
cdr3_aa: CASSLTGTSLEEQFF
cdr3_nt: TGTGCCAGCAGCTTAACAGGGACTAGCCTAGAGGAGCAGTTCTTC

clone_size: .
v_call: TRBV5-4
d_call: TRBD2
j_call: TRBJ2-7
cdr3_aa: CASSPGGGYTYEQYF
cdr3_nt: TGTGCCAGCAGCCCGGGAGGTGGTTATACCTACGAGCAGTACTTC

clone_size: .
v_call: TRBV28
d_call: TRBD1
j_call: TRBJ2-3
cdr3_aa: CACRRDREGDTQYF
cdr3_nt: TGTGCCTGCAGAAGGGACAGGGAAGGAGATACGCAGTATTTT

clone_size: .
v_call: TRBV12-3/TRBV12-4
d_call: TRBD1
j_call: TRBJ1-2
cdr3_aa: CASSNTGGWYGYTF
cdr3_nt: TGTGCCAGCAGTAACACAGGGGGATGGTATGGCTACACCTTC

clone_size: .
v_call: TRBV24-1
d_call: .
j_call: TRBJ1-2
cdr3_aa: CATSDRDDGARGYTF
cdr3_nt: TGTGCCACCAGTGATAGGGACGACGGAGCTCGCGGCTACACCTTC

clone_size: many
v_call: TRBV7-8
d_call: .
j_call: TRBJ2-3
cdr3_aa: CASSNGRNTDTQYF
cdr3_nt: TGTGCCAGCAGCAACGGGAGAAACACAGATACGCAGTATTTT

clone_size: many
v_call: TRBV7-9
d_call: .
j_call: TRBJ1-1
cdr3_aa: CASSLERNTEAFF
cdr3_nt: TGTGCCAGCAGCTTAGAGAGGAACACTGAAGCTTTCTTT

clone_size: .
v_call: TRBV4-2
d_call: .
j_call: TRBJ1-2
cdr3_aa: CASSQDLGDGGYTF
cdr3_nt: TGTGCCAGCAGCCAAGATTTAGGGGACGGAGGCTACACCTTC

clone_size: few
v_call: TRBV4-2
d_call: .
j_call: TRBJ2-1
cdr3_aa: CASSQEGTLEQFF
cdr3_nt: TGTGCCAGCAGCCAAGAAGGCACCCTCGAGCAGTTCTTC

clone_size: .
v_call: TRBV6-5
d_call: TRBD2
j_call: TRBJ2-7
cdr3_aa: CASSGLAGGSYEQYF
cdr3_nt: TGTGCCAGCAGCGGACTAGCGGGAGGGTCCTACGAGCAGTACTTC

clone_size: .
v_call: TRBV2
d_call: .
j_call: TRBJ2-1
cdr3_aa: CASSQEGVAYNEQFF
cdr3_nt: TGTGCCAGCAGCCAAGAGGGAGTAGCCTACAATGAGCAGTTCTTC

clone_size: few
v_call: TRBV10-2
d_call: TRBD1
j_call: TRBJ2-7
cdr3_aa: CATTDRVLYEQYF
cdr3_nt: TGCGCCACAACGGACAGGGTTCTCTACGAGCAGTACTTC

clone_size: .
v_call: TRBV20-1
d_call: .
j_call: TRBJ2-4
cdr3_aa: CSAGGNIQYF
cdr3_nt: TGCAGTGCTGGGGGGAACATTCAGTACTTC

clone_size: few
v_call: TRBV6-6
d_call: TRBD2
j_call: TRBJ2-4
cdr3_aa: CASSDGRLAKNIQYF
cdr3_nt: TGTGCCAGCAGTGACGGTAGACTAGCGAAAAACATTCAGTACTTC

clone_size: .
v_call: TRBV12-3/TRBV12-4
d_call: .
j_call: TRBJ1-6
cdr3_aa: CASSLASGTVNSPLHF
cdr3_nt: TGTGCCAGCAGTTTAGCCTCCGGGACGGTGAATTCACCCCTCCACTTT

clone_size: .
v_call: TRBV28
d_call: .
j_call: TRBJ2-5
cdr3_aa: CASRLTSYQETQYF
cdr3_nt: TGTGCCAGCAGACTTACATCTTACCAAGAGACCCAGTACTTC

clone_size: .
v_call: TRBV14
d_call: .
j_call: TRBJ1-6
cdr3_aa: CASSYGTYNSPLHF
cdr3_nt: TGTGCCAGCAGCTATGGGACCTATAATTCACCCCTCCACTTT

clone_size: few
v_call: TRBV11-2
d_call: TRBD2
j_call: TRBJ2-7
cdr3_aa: CASSPIRGGADEQYF
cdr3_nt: TGTGCCAGCAGCCCCATTCGGGGGGGTGCGGACGAGCAGTACTTC

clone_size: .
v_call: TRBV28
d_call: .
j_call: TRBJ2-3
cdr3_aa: CASSLRSDTQYF
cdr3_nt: TGTGCCAGCAGTTTGCGGTCAGATACGCAGTATTTT

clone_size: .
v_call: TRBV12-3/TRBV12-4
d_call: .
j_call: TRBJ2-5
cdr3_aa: CASSRRWGETQYF
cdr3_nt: TGTGCCAGCAGTCGGAGGTGGGGGGAGACCCAGTACTTC

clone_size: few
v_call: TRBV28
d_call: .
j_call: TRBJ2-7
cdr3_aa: CASSLPRLSYEQYF
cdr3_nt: TGTGCCAGCAGTTTACCCAGGCTCTCCTACGAGCAGTACTTC

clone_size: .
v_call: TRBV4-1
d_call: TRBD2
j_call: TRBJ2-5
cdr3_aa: CASSLIAGGLEETQYF
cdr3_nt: TGCGCCAGCAGCCTCATAGCGGGGGGGCTGGAGGAGACCCAGTACTTC

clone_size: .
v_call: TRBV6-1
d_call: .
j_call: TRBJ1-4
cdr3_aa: CASSENREKLFF
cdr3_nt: TGTGCCAGCAGTGAAAACAGGGAGAAACTGTTTTTT

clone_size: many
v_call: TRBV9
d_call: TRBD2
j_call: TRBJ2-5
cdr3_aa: CASSLSGGAGETQYF
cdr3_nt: TGTGCCAGCAGCCTTAGCGGGGGGGCCGGAGAGACCCAGTACTTC

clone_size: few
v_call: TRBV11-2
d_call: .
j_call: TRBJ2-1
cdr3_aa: CASSPRYDEQFF
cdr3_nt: TGTGCCAGCAGCCCGCGTTATGATGAGCAGTTCTTC

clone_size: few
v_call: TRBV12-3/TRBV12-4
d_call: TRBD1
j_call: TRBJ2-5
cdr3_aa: CASSLSGTGVRKTQYF
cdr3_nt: TGTGCCAGCAGTTTATCAGGGACAGGGGTTCGGAAGACCCAGTACTTC

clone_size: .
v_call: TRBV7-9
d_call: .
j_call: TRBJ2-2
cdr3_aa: CASSPHPLEYGELFF
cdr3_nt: TGTGCCAGCAGCCCGCATCCTTTAGAGTACGGGGAGCTGTTTTTT

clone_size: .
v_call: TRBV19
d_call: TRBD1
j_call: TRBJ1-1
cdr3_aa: CASSLTDRGRDLTEAFF
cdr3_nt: TGTGCCAGTAGCCTAACGGACAGGGGGCGGGACCTCACTGAAGCTTTCTTT